This paragraph covers one T cell receptor (beta chain) sequence. In its sample, this clone was seen once. No antigen is known for it. Base quality data are lacking; no much larger clone is found one base away. The sample is drawn from a study of T cell responses to AZD1222 COVID-19 vaccine (dated by TCRdb to the early 2020s). Turning to the overall study: AZD1222 recipients whose second dose came at about 4 weeks and those whose second dose came at about 12 weeks were combined into one group, since spike-specific TCR depth and breadth did not differ between the two schedules. A total of 230 to 250 trial participants underwent TCR sequencing, of whom 207 received two doses of AZD1222 and around 26 received two doses of the MenACWY control vaccine. Trial participants were enrolled into age subgroups of 18-55, 56-69 and 70-plus years, which contained about 150, 28 and 57 TCR-sequenced participants, respectively.

Broad study findings and their caveats: Vaccine-associated CD4 TCRs spanned the whole spike protein, with dominant responses in regions 160-218 and 743-854. Because no samples from the day 14 peak response were available, repertoires could be characterized only after the peak T cell response. Only six or seven AZD1222 recipients were SARS-CoV-2 seropositive at baseline, limiting conclusions about previously exposed vaccinees. Reportedly, close to half of the unique spike-specific TCRs recognized epitopes lying outside the regions that are mutated in the B.1.351 and B.1.1.7 variants. Spike-specific TCR breadth and depth rose significantly after two AZD1222 doses compared with day 0 and with MenACWY recipients. In the small 56-69-year group, the increase in depth fell short of significance, most likely because of low power. Participants were mostly white British, with more females than males. The authors suggested clonal diversity may have been underestimated.

A distance of 7 bases separates the germline ends of V and J, which lose 5 bases and 4 bases respectively. CDR3 length: 12 amino acids, cysteine to phenylalanine. The only DNA kept is the CDR3, 36 bases in frame from the first base. The germline V gene sets CDR1 to SGHTA and CDR2 to FQGNSA. The CDR3 regions of human TCRbeta chains were subjected to immunosequencing. The study's own analysis went as follows. Repertoire TCRs were matched against a reference library of SARS-CoV-2-specific TCRs generated with the MIRA antigen-specificity platform. Breadth was defined as the fraction of unique TCRs that were SARS-CoV-2-associated. Depth was defined as the fraction of total T cells that were SARS-CoV-2-associated. Using the MIRA data, every spike-specific TCR was mapped to the spike region that the TCR reacted to and assigned to either a CD4 or a CD8 class. Log10-transformed breadth and depth values were compared by one-way ANOVA with Sidak's multiple comparisons tests. TCRdb limited this immuneACCESS table to in-frame rearrangements with V and J called. A share of clones is missing; checked studies link under half to unresolved V genes, and the rest is unexplained. From that table come the V and J calls and clone size; the DNA was used to work out D and trimming. Present in this sample are 55,000 to 75,000 clones, about 88% of which were seen just once. Roughly 8% of the sample is in the top ten clones.

The time point label of this sample denotes: baseline before first vaccination. The vaccinee samples were drawn from two UK trials, COV001 and COV002, one of which was a single-blind randomized controlled phase 2/3 trial testing AZD1222 (ChAdOx1 nCoV-19) in healthy adults. Trial participant PBMC samples were collected at day 0 and day 28 after the second dose for TCRbeta chain sequencing. The chain employs TRBV7-2 and TRBJ2-3; there is no confident call for the D gene. The clonotype was recovered from an adult in good health. The sample in question was peripheral blood, obtained on day 0 of AZD1222 vaccination. In nucleotide form, the sequence is TGTGCCAGCAGCCATGGGCCAGATACGCAGTATTTT. This gives the protein CASSHGPDTQYF. With the rest looked up from the reference TRBV7-2 and TRBJ2-3 genes rather than sequenced, the full variable domain is GAGVSQSPSNKVTEKGKDVELRCDPISGHTALYWYRQSLGQGLEFLIYFQGNSAPDKSGLPSDRFSAERTGGSVSTLTIQRTQQEDSAVYLCASSHGPDTQYFGPGTRLTVL.